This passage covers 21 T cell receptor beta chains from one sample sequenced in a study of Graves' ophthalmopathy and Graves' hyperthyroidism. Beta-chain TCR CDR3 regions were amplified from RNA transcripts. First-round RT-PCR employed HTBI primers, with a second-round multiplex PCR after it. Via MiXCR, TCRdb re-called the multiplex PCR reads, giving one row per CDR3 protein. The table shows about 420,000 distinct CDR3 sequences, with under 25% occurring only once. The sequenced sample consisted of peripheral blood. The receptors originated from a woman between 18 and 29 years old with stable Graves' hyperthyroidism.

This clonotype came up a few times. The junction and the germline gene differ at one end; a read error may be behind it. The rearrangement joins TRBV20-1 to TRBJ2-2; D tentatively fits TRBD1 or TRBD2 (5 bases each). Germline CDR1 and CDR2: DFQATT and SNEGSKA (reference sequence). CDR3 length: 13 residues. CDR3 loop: CSARGQPAGELLF. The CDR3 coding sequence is TGCAGTGCTAGAGGACAGCCCGCCGGGGAGCTGTTGTTT.

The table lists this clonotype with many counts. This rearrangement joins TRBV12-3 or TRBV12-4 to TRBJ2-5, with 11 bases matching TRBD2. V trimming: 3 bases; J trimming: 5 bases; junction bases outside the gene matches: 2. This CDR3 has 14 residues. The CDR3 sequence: CASSFTSGSETQYF. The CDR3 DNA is TGTGCCAGCAGTTTCACTAGCGGGAGTGAGACCCAGTACTTC.

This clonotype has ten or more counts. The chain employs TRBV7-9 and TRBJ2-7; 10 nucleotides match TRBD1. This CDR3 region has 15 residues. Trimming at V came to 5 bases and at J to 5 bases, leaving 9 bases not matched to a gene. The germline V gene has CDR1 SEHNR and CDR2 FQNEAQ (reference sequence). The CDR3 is CASSRKDRGGHEQYF. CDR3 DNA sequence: TGTGCCAGCAGCAGGAAGGACAGGGGGGGCCACGAGCAGTACTTC.

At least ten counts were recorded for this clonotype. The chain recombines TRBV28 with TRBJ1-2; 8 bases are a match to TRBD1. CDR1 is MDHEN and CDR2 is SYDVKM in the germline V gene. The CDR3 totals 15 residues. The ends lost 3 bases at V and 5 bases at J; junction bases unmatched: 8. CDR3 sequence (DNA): TGTGCCAGCAGTTTTTCCGGGACAGGTCCTTATGGCTACACCTTC. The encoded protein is CASSFSGTGPYGYTF.

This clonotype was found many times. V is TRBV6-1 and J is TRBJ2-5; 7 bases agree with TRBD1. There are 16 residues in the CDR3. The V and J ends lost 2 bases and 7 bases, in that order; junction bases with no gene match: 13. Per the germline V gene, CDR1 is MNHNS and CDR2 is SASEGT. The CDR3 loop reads CASSEFGGQSSGTQYF. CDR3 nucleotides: TGTGCCAGCAGTGAATTTGGGGGACAGTCGTCGGGGACCCAGTACTTC.

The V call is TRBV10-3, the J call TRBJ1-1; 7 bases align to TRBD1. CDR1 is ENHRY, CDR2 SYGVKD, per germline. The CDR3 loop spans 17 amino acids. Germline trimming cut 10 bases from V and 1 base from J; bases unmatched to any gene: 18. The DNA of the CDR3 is TGTGCCACATTGCAGGAAGGGACGGGACAGTGGAACACTGAAGCTTTCTTT. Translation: CATLQEGTGQWNTEAFF.

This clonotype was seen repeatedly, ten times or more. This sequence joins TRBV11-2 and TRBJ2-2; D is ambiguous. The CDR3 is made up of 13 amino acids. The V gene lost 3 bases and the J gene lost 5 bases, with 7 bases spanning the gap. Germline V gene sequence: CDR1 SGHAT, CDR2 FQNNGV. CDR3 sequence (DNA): TGTGCCAGCAGCTTGGAAAGAACCGGGGAGCTGTTTTTT. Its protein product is CASSLERTGELFF. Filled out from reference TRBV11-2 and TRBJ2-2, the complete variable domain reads EAGVAQSPRYKIIEKRQSVAFWCNPISGHATLYWYQQILGQGPKLLIQFQNNGVVDDSQLPKDRFSAERLKGVDSTLKIQPAKLEDSAVYLCASSLERTGELFFGEGSRLTVL.

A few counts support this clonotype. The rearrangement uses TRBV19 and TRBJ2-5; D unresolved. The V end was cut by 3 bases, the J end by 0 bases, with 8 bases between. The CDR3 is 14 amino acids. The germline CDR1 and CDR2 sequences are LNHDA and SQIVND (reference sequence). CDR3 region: CASSIHSYQETQYF. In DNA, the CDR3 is TGTGCCAGTAGTATCCACAGCTACCAAGAGACCCAGTACTTC.

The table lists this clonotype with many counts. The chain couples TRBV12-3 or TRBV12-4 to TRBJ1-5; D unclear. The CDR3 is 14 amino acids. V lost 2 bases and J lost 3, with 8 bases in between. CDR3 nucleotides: TGTGCCAGCAGTTTAATGGCACACAATCAGCCCCAGCATTTT. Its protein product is CASSLMAHNQPQHF.

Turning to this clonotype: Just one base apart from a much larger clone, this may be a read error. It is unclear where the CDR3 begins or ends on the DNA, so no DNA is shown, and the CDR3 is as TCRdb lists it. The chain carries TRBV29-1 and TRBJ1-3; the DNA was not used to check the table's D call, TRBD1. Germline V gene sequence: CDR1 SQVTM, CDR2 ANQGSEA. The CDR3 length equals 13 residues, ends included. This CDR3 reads CSVGGGAENTRYF.

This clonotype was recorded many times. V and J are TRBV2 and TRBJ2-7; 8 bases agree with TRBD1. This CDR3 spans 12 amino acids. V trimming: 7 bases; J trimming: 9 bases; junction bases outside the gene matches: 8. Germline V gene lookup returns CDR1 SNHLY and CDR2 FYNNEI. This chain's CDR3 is CASTGQGATQYF. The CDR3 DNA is TGTGCCAGCACGGGCCAGGGGGCGACGCAGTACTTC. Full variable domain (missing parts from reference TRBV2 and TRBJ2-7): EPEVTQTPSHQVTQMGQEVILRCVPISNHLYFYWYRQILGQKVEFLVSFYNNEISEKSEIFDDQFSVERPDGSNFTLKIRSTKLEDSAMYFCASTGQGATQYFGPGTRLTVT.

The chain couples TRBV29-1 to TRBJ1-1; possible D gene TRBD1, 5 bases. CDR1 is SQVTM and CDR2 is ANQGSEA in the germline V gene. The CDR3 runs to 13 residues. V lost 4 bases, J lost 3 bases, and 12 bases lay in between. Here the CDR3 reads CSVGKGRDTEAFF. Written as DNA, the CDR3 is TGCAGCGTTGGTAAGGGCAGGGACACTGAAGCTTTCTTT.

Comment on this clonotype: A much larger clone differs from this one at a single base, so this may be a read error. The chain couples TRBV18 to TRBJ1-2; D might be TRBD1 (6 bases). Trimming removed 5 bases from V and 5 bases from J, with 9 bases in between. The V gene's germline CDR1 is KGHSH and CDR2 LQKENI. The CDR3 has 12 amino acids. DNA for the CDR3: TGTGCCAGCTCAGGGACACATTATGGCTACACCTTC. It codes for CASSGTHYGYTF.

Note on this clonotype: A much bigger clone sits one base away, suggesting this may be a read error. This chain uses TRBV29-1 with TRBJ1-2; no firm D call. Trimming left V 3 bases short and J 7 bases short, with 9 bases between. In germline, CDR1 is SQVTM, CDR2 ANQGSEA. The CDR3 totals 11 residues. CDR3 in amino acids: CSVECSSGYTF. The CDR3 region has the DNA TGCAGCGTTGAGTGCAGCTCTGGCTACACCTTC. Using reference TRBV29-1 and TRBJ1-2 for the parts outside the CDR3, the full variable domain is SAVISQKPSRDICQRGTSLTIQCQVDSQVTMMFWYRQQPGQSLTLIATANQGSEATYESGFVIDKFPISRPNLTFSTLTVSNMSPEDSSIYLCSVECSSGYTFGSGTRLTVV.

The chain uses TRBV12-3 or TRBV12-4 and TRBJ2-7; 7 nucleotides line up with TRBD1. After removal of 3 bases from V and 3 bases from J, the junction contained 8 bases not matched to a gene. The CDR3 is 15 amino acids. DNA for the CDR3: TGTGCCAGCAGTTTCCAGACAGGGTATGACTACGAGCAGTACTTC. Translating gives CASSFQTGYDYEQYF.

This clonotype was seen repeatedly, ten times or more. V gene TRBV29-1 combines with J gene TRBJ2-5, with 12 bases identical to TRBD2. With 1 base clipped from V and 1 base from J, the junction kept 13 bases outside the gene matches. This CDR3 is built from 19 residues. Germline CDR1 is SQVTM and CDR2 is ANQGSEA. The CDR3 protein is CSVEGPSGRAATGQETQYF. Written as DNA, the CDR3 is TGCAGCGTTGAAGGTCCTAGCGGGAGGGCCGCCACTGGCCAAGAGACCCAGTACTTC.

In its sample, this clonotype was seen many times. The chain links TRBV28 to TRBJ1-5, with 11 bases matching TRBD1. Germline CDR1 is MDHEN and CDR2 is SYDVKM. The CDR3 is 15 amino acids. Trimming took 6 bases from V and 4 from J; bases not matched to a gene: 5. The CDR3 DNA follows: TGTGCCAGCAGCGTGGACAGGGGGCGAAATCAGCCCCAGCATTTT. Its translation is CASSVDRGRNQPQHF.

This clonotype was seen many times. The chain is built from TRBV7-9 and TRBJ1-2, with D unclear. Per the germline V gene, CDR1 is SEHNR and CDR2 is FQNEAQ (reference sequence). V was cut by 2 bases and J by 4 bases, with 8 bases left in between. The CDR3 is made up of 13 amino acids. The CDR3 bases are TGTGCCAGCAGCTTACAGGCCTCCTATGGCTACACCTTC. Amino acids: CASSLQASYGYTF.

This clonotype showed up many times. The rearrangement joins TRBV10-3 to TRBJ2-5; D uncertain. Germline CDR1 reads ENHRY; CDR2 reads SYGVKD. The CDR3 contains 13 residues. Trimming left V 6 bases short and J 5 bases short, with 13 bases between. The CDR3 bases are TGTGCCATCAGGGAGCTCCTAACCGAGACCCAGTACTTC. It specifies CAIRELLTETQYF.

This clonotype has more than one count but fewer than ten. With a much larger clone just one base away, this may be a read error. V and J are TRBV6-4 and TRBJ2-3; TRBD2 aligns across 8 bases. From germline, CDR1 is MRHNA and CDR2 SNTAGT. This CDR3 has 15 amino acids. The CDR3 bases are TGTGCCAGCAATGACGGAAGCGGGAGTGTCGGTACGCAGTATTTT. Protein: CASNDGSGSVGTQYF.

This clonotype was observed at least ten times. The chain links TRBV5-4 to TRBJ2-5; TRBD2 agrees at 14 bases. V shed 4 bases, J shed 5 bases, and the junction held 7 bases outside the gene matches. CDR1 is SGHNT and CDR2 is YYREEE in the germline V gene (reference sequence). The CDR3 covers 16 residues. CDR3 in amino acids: CASSLGTSGSYETQYF. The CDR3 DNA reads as TGTGCCAGCAGCCTAGGGACTAGCGGGAGCTATGAGACCCAGTACTTC.